This TCR beta chain was observed in a study of shared clonotypes between healthy human individuals. Germline-derived CDR1 and CDR2 are SNHLY and FYNNEI. There are 13 residues in the CDR3. V dropped 4 bases and J dropped 6 bases, with 13 bases sitting between them. Libraries were prepared by immunoSEQ multiplex PCR; TCRdb keeps only in-frame clonotypes and omits some of them. The profile shows some 2.4 million clones, 93% of them singletons. This clonotype was obtained from a man aged 18 to 35 in good health. Some clones in this sample may be carry-over from other donors' samples. The gene calls are TRBV2 and TRBJ2-7; D may be TRBD1 (5 bases). Material for sequencing was naive CD4+ T cells from PBMCs. Sample subset: CD45RA+ positively selected. CDR3 DNA sequence: TGTGCCAGCAGTGTGGGGCCTTTTTCCGAGCAGTACTTC. Translating it yields CASSVGPFSEQYF.